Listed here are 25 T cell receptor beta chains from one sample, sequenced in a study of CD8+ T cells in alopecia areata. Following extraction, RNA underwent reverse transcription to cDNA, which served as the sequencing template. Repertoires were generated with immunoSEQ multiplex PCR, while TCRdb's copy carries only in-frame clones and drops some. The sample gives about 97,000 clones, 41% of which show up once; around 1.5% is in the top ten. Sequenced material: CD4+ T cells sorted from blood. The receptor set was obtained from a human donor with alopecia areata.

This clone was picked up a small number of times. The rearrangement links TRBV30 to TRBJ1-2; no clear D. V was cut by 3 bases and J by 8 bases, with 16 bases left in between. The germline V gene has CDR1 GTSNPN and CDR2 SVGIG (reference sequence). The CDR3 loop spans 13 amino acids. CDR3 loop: CAWSQPEIQGYTF. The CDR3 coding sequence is TGTGCCTGGAGCCAACCTGAGATCCAAGGCTACACCTTC. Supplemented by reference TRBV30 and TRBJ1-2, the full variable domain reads SQTIHQWPATLVQPVGSPLSLECTVEGTSNPNLYWYRQAAGRGLQLLFYSVGIGQISSEVPQNLSASRPQDRQFILSSKKLLLSDSGFYLCAWSQPEIQGYTFGSGTRLTVV.

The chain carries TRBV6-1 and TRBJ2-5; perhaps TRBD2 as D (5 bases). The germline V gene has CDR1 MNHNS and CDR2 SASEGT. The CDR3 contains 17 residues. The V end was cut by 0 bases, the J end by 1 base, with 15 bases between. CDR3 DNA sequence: TGTGCCAGCAGTGAAGCTTGGGTAGCGAGGATCCAAGAGACCCAGTACTTC. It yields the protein CASSEAWVARIQETQYF.

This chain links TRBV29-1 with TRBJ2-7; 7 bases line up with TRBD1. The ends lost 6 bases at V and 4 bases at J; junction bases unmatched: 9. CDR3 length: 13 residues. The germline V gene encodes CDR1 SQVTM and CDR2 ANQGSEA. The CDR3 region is CSVTGQPPYEQYF. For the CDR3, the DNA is TGCAGCGTGACGGGACAGCCCCCTTACGAGCAGTACTTC.

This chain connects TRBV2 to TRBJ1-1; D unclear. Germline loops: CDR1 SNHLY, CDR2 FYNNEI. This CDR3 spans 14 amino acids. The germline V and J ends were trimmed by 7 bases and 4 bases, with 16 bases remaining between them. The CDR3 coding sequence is TGTGCCAGCACCCTTTCCGAAAGGGTCACTGAAGCTTTCTTT. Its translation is CASTLSERVTEAFF.

The CDR3 nucleotides are TGTGCCAGCAGCTTGCGGGGAGTTGGCGGGGAGCTGTTTTTT. Protein sequence: CASSLRGVGGELFF. V and J are TRBV5-4 and TRBJ2-2; a possible D gene is TRBD2 (5 bases). The CDR3 has 14 residues. The V end was cut by 1 base, the J end by 7 bases, with 11 bases between. The V gene's germline CDR1 is SGHNT and CDR2 YYREEE (reference sequence).

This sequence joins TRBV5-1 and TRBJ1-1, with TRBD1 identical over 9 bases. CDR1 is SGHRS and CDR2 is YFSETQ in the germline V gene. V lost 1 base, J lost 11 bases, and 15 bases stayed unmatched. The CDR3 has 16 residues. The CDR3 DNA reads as TGCGCCAGCAGCTTGATGGTCCGGGACAGGGTGATTGTTGCTTTCTTT. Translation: CASSLMVRDRVIVAFF.

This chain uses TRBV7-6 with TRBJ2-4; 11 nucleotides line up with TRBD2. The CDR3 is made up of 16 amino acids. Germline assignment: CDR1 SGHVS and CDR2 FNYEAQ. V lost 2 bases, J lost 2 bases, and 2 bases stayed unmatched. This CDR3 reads CASSLLAGGTKNIQYF. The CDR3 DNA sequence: TGTGCCAGCAGCTTACTAGCGGGAGGTACCAAAAACATTCAGTACTTC.

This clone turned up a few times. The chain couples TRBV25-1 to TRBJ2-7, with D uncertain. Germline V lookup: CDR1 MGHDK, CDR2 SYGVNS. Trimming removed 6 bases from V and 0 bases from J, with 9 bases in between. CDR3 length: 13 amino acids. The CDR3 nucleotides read TGTGCCAGCAGACGAACAAGCTCCTACGAGCAGTACTTC. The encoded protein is CASRRTSSYEQYF.

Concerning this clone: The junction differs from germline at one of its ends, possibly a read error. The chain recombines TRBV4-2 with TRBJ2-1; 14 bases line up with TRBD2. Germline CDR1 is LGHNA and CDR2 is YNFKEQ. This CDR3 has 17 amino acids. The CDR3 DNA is TGTGCCAGCAGCCAGTACGGGACTAGCGGGAGCTACGATGAGCAGTTCTTC. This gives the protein CASSQYGTSGSYDEQFF.

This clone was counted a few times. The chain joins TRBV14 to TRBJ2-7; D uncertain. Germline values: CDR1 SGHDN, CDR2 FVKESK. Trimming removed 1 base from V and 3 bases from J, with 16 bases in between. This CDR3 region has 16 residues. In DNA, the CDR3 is TGTGCCAGCAGCCAAGTTCCCGTCGACGTATACTACGAGCAGTACTTC. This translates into CASSQVPVDVYYEQYF.

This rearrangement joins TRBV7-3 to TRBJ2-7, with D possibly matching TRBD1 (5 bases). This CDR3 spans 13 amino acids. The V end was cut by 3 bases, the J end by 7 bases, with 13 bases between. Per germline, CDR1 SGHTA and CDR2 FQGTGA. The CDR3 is CASSLDTQSEQYF. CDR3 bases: TGTGCCAGCAGCTTGGACACTCAGTCGGAGCAGTACTTC. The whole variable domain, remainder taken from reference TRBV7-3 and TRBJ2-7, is GAGVSQTPSNKVTEKGKYVELRCDPISGHTALYWYRQSLGQGPEFLIYFQGTGAADDSGLPNDRFFAVRPEGSVSTLKIQRTERGDSAVYLCASSLDTQSEQYFGPGTRLTVT.

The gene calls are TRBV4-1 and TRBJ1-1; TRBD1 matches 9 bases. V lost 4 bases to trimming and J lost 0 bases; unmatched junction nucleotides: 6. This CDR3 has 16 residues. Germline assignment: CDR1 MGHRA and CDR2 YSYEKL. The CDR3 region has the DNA TGCGCCAGCAGCCTCGGACAGGGGTGGGTGAACACTGAAGCTTTCTTT. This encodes CASSLGQGWVNTEAFF.

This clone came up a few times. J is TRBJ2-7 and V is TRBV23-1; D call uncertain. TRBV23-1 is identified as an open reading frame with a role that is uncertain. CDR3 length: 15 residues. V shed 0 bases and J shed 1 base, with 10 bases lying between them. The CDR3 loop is CASSQSELFSYEQYF. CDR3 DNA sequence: TGCGCCAGCAGTCAATCGGAACTATTTTCCTACGAGCAGTACTTC.

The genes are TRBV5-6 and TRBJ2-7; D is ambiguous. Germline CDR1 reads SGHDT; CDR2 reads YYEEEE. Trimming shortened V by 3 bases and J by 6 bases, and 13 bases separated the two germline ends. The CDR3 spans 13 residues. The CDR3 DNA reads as TGTGCCAGCAGCTCGGTTCCCCTCACCGAGCAGTACTTC. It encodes CASSSVPLTEQYF.

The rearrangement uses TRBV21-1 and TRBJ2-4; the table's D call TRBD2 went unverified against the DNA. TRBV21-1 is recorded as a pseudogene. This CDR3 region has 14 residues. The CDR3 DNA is TGTGCCAGCAGCAAAGACGAGGCGGGGGACATTCAGTACTTC. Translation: CASSKDEAGDIQYF.

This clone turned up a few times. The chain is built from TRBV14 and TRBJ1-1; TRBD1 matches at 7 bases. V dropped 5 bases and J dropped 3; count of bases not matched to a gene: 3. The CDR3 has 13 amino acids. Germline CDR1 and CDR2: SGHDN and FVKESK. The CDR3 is CASSWTGYTEAFF. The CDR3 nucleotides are TGTGCCAGCAGCTGGACAGGATACACTGAAGCTTTCTTT.

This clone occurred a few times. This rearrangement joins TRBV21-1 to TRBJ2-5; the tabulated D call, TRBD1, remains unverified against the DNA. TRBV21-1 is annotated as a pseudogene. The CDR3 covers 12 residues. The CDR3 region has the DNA TGTGCCGGACGGACACAGCAAGAGACCCAGTACTTC. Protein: CAGRTQQETQYF.

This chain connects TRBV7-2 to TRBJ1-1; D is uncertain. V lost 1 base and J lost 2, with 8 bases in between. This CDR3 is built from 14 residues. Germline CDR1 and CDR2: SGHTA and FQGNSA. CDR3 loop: CASSLGQSNTEAFF. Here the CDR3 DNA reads TGTGCCAGCAGCTTAGGTCAGAGCAACACTGAAGCTTTCTTT.

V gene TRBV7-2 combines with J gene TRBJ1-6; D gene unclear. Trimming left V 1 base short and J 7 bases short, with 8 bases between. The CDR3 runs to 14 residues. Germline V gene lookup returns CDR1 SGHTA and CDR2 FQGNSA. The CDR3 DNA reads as TGTGCCAGCAGCTTAGGGCAGCCCAATTCACCCCTCCACTTT. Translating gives CASSLGQPNSPLHF.

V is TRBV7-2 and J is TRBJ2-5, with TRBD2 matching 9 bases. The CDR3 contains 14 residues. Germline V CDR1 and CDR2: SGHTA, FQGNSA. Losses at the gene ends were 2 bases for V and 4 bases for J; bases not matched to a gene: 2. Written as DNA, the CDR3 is TGTGCCAGCAGCTTACCAGCGGGAGGAGAGACCCAGTACTTC. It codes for CASSLPAGGETQYF.

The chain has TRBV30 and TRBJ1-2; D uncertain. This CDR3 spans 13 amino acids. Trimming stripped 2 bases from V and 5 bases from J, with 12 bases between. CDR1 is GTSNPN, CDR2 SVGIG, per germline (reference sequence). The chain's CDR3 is CAWSLERPYGYTF. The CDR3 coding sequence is TGTGCCTGGAGTTTAGAGCGACCATATGGCTACACCTTC.

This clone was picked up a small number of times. Written as DNA, the CDR3 is TGTGCCAGTACGCTAGCGCCTAGCACAGATACGCAGTATTTT. Its translation is CASTLAPSTDTQYF. The V call is TRBV19, the J call TRBJ2-3; D is possibly TRBD2 (6 bases). CDR3 length: 14 amino acids. V lost 7 bases to trimming and J lost 0 bases, with 11 bases between them. Germline CDR1 reads LNHDA; CDR2 reads SQIVND (reference sequence).

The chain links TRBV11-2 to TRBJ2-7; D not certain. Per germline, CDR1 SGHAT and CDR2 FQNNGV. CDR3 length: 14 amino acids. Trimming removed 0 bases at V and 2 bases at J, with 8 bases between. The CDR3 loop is CASSLESGTYEQYF. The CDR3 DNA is TGTGCCAGCAGCTTAGAATCTGGGACCTACGAGCAGTACTTC. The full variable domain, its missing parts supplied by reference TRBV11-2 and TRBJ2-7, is EAGVAQSPRYKIIEKRQSVAFWCNPISGHATLYWYQQILGQGPKLLIQFQNNGVVDDSQLPKDRFSAERLKGVDSTLKIQPAKLEDSAVYLCASSLESGTYEQYFGPGTRLTVT.

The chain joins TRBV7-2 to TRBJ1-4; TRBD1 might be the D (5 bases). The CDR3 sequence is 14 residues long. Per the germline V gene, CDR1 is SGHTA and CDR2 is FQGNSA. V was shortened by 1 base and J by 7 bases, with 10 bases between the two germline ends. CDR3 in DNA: TGTGCCAGCAGCTTAGTTTCAGGGCCTGAAAAACTGTTTTTT. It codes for CASSLVSGPEKLFF.

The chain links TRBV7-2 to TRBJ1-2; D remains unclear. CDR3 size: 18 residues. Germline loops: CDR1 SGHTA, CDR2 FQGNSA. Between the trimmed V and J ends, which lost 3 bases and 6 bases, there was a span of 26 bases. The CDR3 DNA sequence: TGTGCCAGCAGCTTGACAAGGCGCGAGGAGTTGCGTTTGGATGGCTACACCTTC. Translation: CASSLTRREELRLDGYTF. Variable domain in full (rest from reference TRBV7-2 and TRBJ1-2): GAGVSQSPSNKVTEKGKDVELRCDPISGHTALYWYRQSLGQGLEFLIYFQGNSAPDKSGLPSDRFSAERTGGSVSTLTIQRTQQEDSAVYLCASSLTRREELRLDGYTFGSGTRLTVV.